The 27 T cell receptor beta chains below come from one sample, sequenced in a study of T cells in Graves' hyperthyroidism and ophthalmopathy. Researchers amplified the TCR beta CDR3 regions from RNA transcripts. In the first-round RT-PCR of the TCR CDR3, the HTBI primer set was used. TCRdb recomputed calls from the multiplex PCR reads with MiXCR, one row per CDR3 protein. The data contain 400,000 to 500,000 distinct CDR3 sequences, approximately 15% of them singletons. Sequencing input: blood. The receptors were sampled from a woman younger than 35 with Graves' hyperthyroidism.

Ten or more counts support this clonotype. A read error may produce the germline difference seen at one junction end. The CDR3, as DNA: TGTGCCAGCAGCCTAGGACAGGGAATTACTGAAGCTTTCTTT. Amino acids: CASSLGQGITEAFF. This chain joins TRBV13 and TRBJ1-1, with 8 positions matching TRBD1. The CDR3 covers 14 residues. The germline V gene has CDR1 PRHDT and CDR2 FYEKMQ (reference sequence).

This clonotype was recorded at least ten times. The CDR3 sequence: CASRRSSGNEQFF. Here the CDR3 DNA reads TGTGCCAGCAGGAGGAGTAGCGGCAATGAGCAGTTCTTC. This chain joins TRBV6-2 or TRBV6-3 and TRBJ2-1; D is possibly TRBD2 (6 bases). With 6 bases removed from V and 6 bases from J, the gap between germline ends came to 12 bases. The CDR3 is 13 residues long. Germline-derived CDR1 and CDR2 are MNHEY and SVGEGT.

The genes are TRBV27 and TRBJ1-6; D call uncertain. This CDR3 comprises 14 residues. Germline CDR1 and CDR2: MNHEY and SMNVEV (reference sequence). V was cut by 3 bases and J by 2 bases, with 5 bases left in between. Here the CDR3 DNA reads TGTGCCAGCAGTTTTGGGCCCTATAATTCACCCCTCCACTTT. Encoded protein: CASSFGPYNSPLHF.

This clonotype was observed at least ten times. The CDR3 region has the DNA TGTGCCAGCAGTGTAAAGGGCGAGACCCAGTACTTC. Its translation: CASSVKGETQYF. J is TRBJ2-5 and V is TRBV6-1, with D hard to call. The germline gives CDR1 MNHNS, CDR2 SASEGT. The CDR3 has 12 amino acids. Trimming cost V 4 bases and J 5 bases, with 8 bases left between them.

There are a few counts of this clonotype. DNA for the CDR3: TGCGCCAGCAGCTTGGTAGGGGGCGGATCGGAGACCCAGTACTTC. It translates to CASSLVGGGSETQYF. The rearrangement joins TRBV5-1 to TRBJ2-5; 7 bases are shared with TRBD1. Per germline, CDR1 SGHRS and CDR2 YFSETQ. V dropped 0 bases and J dropped 5; count of bases not matched to a gene: 7. The CDR3 has 15 residues.

This chain connects TRBV11-1 to TRBJ2-1, with TRBD1 matching over 7 bases. This CDR3 is 15 amino acids long. The V gene end was trimmed by 3 bases and the J gene end by 9 bases; junction bases not matched to a gene: 11. Germline lookup yields CDR1 SGHAT and CDR2 FQDESV (reference sequence). Here the CDR3 reads CASSFSRTGDSEQFF. The CDR3 DNA follows: TGTGCCAGCAGCTTCTCTAGGACAGGCGACAGTGAGCAGTTCTTC.

This clonotype was counted at least ten times. This chain links TRBV5-5 with TRBJ1-5, with D possibly matching TRBD1 (6 bases). The CDR3 extends over 15 amino acids. Germline loops: CDR1 SGHKS, CDR2 YYEKEE (reference sequence). Trimming left V 4 bases short and J 0 bases short, with 11 bases between. CDR3 nucleotide sequence: TGTGCCAGCAGCCCAAGACAGGTTAGCAATCAGCCCCAGCATTTT. Residues: CASSPRQVSNQPQHF.

This clonotype was detected ten times or more. V usage is TRBV5-1 and J usage is TRBJ2-2; D possibly uses TRBD1 or TRBD2 (5 bases each). V was clipped by 0 bases and J by 1 base, with 7 bases between them. The CDR3 totals 15 residues. Germline-derived CDR1 and CDR2 are SGHRS and YFSETQ. CDR3 nucleotides: TGCGCCAGCAGCTTGGGGGACGGGAACACCGGGGAGCTGTTTTTT. Translating gives CASSLGDGNTGELFF.

The V gene is TRBV24-1, the J gene TRBJ1-4; TRBD1 matches at 8 bases. The V gene end was trimmed by 7 bases and the J gene end by 5 bases; junction bases not matched to a gene: 2. The CDR3 consists of 13 residues. Per the germline V gene, CDR1 is KGHDR and CDR2 is SFDVKD. The CDR3: CATRGQVNEKLFF. The DNA of the CDR3 is TGTGCCACCAGGGGACAGGTAAATGAAAAACTGTTTTTT.

This clonotype was detected a few times. This could be a read error, since a much larger clone is one nucleotide away. The V gene is TRBV28, the J gene TRBJ2-7; D tentatively fits TRBD1 or TRBD2 (5 bases each). Germline CDR1 MDHEN, CDR2 SYDVKM. Deletions cut 5 bases from V and 3 bases from J, with 17 bases between. CDR3 size: 15 residues. CDR3 sequence: CASSPAGTALYEQYF. The CDR3 bases are TGTGCCAGCAGTCCCGCCGGGACGGCACTCTACGAGCAGTACTTC.

This clonotype was counted many times. This chain joins TRBV11-2 and TRBJ2-6; a weak D match, TRBD1 (5 bases). With 5 bases removed from V and 3 bases from J, the gap between germline ends came to 11 bases. Germline V lookup: CDR1 SGHAT, CDR2 FQNNGV. The CDR3 is made up of 15 amino acids. CDR3: CASSIDRGGANVLTF. CDR3 nucleotides: TGTGCCAGCAGCATCGATAGGGGTGGGGCCAACGTCCTGACTTTC.

This clonotype was seen repeatedly, ten times or more. This chain links TRBV27 with TRBJ1-4, with D unclear. Germline V gene sequence: CDR1 MNHEY, CDR2 SMNVEV (reference sequence). V lost 3 bases and J lost 8, with 13 bases in between. The CDR3 runs to 14 residues. The CDR3 DNA reads TGTGCCAGCAGTTTTTGGCAGGCACCAGAAAAACTGTTTTTT. This codes for CASSFWQAPEKLFF.

Concerning this clonotype: It may be a read error: a sequence one base away is much more abundant. V usage is TRBV6-2 or TRBV6-3 and J usage is TRBJ2-7; either TRBD1 or TRBD2 may fit D (5 bases each). The CDR3 sequence is 12 residues long. CDR1 and CDR2 from the germline V gene are MNHEY and SVGEGT. The CDR3 here is CASSPGTREQLF. CDR3 nucleotides: TGTGCCAGCAGCCCGGGGACCCGCGAGCAGCTCTTC.

Ten or more counts support this clonotype. The gene calls are TRBV29-1 and TRBJ2-1, with 16 bases lining up with TRBD2. Germline lookup yields CDR1 SQVTM and CDR2 ANQGSEA. The V gene end was trimmed by 7 bases and the J gene end by 8 bases; junction bases not matched to a gene: 5. CDR3 length equals 14 residues. The CDR3 nucleotides are TGCAGCGGCGGGACTAGCGGGAGGGCCTATGAGCAGTTCTTC. This encodes CSGGTSGRAYEQFF.

This clonotype has at least ten counts. This chain connects TRBV18 to TRBJ2-3; D remains unclear. This CDR3 contains 14 residues. V was shortened by 3 bases and J by 4 bases, with 11 bases between the two germline ends. CDR1 KGHSH and CDR2 LQKENI come from the germline V gene. This chain's CDR3 is CASSPASMSDTQYF. The CDR3 DNA reads as TGTGCCAGCTCACCCGCTAGTATGTCAGATACGCAGTATTTT.

This clonotype was picked up a small number of times. The gene calls are TRBV6-1 and TRBJ1-1, with D possibly being TRBD1 (6 bases). From germline, CDR1 is MNHNS and CDR2 SASEGT. The CDR3 has 15 amino acids. The V end was cut by 7 bases, the J end by 1 base, with 16 bases between. The CDR3 loop reads CASTGATKANTEAFF. The CDR3, as DNA: TGTGCCAGCACAGGGGCCACTAAAGCGAACACTGAAGCTTTCTTT.

The rearrangement joins TRBV5-6 to TRBJ1-6; D not certain. CDR1 is SGHDT, CDR2 YYEEEE, per germline. V was trimmed by 5 bases and J by 9 bases, leaving 15 bases between them. The length of the CDR3 is 14 residues. This CDR3 is CASSSGGRSSPLHF. DNA for the CDR3: TGTGCCAGCAGTAGTGGTGGACGGAGTTCACCCCTCCACTTT.

This clonotype was observed at least ten times. The chain combines TRBV20-1 with TRBJ2-7; D could derive from TRBD1 or TRBD2 (7 bases each). The CDR3 runs to 16 residues. Germline lookup yields CDR1 DFQATT and CDR2 SNEGSKA (reference sequence). V lost 1 base, J lost 7 bases, and 23 bases lay in between. As DNA, the CDR3 is TGCAGTGCTAGAGCTCTCGCAGCGGGGACAGCTGGAGAGCAGTACTTC. Protein product: CSARALAAGTAGEQYF.

This chain connects TRBV6-2 or TRBV6-3 to TRBJ1-3; no clear D gene. The germline V gene has CDR1 MNHEY and CDR2 SVGEGT. This CDR3 comprises 15 residues. The V and J ends lost 7 bases and 0 bases respectively, with 13 bases between them. CDR3 DNA: TGTGCCAGCACTCCGGGTTACAACTCTGGAAACACCATATATTTT. Residues: CASTPGYNSGNTIYF.

A few counts support this clonotype. This rearrangement joins TRBV5-1 to TRBJ2-3; 8 bases fit TRBD2. The V gene's germline CDR1 is SGHRS and CDR2 YFSETQ. CDR3 length: 17 amino acids. J lost 0 bases, V lost 4 bases, and 10 bases had no gene match. The CDR3 spells CASSPFGSGGSTDTQYF. In nucleotides, the CDR3 is TGCGCCAGCAGCCCGTTTGGGTCGGGAGGGAGCACAGATACGCAGTATTTT.

In this sample, this clonotype turned up many times. The chain carries TRBV11-2 and TRBJ2-7, with 10 bases matching TRBD2. The V and J ends lost 4 bases and 6 bases, in that order; junction bases with no gene match: 3. This CDR3 is built from 13 residues. Germline V gene sequence: CDR1 SGHAT, CDR2 FQNNGV. DNA of the CDR3: TGTGCCAGCAGCTCGGGACTAGCGAGCGAGCAGTACTTC. Translating gives CASSSGLASEQYF.

This clonotype was detected ten times or more. The gene calls are TRBV12-3 or TRBV12-4 and TRBJ2-1; D remains ambiguous. The CDR3 consists of 13 residues. The V and J ends lost 5 bases and 7 bases respectively, with 12 bases between them. The DNA of the CDR3 is TGTGCCAGCAGTCCCCAAACCGAGAATGAGCAGTTCTTC. It translates to CASSPQTENEQFF.

The rearrangement links TRBV20-1 to TRBJ1-2; D is uncertain. The CDR3 consists of 12 residues. Per germline, CDR1 DFQATT and CDR2 SNEGSKA (reference sequence). The CDR3 sequence is CRAGGANYGYTF. The CDR3 DNA reads as TGCAGGGCAGGCGGGGCTAACTATGGCTACACCTTC.

This clonotype has ten or more counts. This rearrangement joins TRBV7-2 to TRBJ2-4; TRBD2 matches at 9 bases. With 1 base clipped from V and 0 bases from J, the junction kept 10 bases outside the gene matches. In germline, CDR1 is SGHTA, CDR2 FQGNSA. The CDR3 covers 19 residues. The chain's CDR3 is CASSLELAGRVSAKNIQYF. The CDR3 region has the DNA TGTGCCAGCAGCTTAGAACTAGCGGGTAGAGTATCAGCCAAAAACATTCAGTACTTC.

This clonotype was seen repeatedly, ten times or more. This chain joins TRBV12-3 or TRBV12-4 and TRBJ1-1; 9 positions agree with TRBD1. With V trimmed by 3 bases and J by 1 base, 3 bases remained unmatched. The CDR3 covers 15 residues. As DNA, the CDR3 is TGTGCCAGCAGTTTCACAGGGGGCAGGAACACTGAAGCTTTCTTT. Translation gives CASSFTGGRNTEAFF.

This clonotype occurred once. A much larger clone is a single base away; this may be a read error. The chain couples TRBV18 to TRBJ1-1; D may be TRBD1 (5 bases). Germline V gene lookup returns CDR1 KGHSH and CDR2 LQKENI. CDR3 length equals 15 residues. The CDR3 sequence: CASSPPGGGGTEASF. The DNA for the CDR3 is TGTGCCAGCTCACCTCCGGGGGGAGGCGGCACTGAAGCTTCCTTT. The full variable domain, with the rest looked up from reference TRBV18 and TRBJ1-1, is NAGVMQNPRHLVRRRGQEARLRCSPMKGHSHVYWYRQLPEEGLKFMVYLQKENIIDESGMPKERFSAEFPKEGPSILRIQQVVRGDSAAYFCASSPPGGGGTEASFGQGTRLTVV.

This clonotype was detected a few times. The V call is TRBV20-1, the J call TRBJ2-3; D gene ambiguous. The CDR3 is 10 amino acids. Trimming took off 2 bases at V and 6 bases at J, with 3 bases between the two ends. Per the germline V gene, CDR1 is DFQATT and CDR2 is SNEGSKA (reference sequence). The CDR3 here is CSARQDTQYF. The CDR3 DNA reads TGCAGTGCTAGACAGGATACGCAGTATTTT.